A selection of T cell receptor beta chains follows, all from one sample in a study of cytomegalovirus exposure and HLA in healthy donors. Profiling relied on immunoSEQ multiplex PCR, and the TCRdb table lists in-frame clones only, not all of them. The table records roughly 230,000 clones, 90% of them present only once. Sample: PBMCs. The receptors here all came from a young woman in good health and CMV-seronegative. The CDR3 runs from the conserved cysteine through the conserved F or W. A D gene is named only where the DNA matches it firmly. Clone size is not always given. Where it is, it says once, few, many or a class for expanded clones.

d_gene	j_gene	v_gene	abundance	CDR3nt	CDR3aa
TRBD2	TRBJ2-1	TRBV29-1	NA	TGCAGCGTTGAATGGGGGGGGAATGAGCAGTTCTTC	CSVEWGGNEQFF
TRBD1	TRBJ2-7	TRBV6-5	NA	TGTGCCAGCAGCCCGCCCCGGGACAGGGACTACGAGCAGTACTTC	CASSPPRDRDYEQYF
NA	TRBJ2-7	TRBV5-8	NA	TGTGCCAGCAGCTTAGGCAGCCTTGTCTACGAGCAGTACTTC	CASSLGSLVYEQYF
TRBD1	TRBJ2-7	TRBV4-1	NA	TGCGCCAGCAGCCAACCGACAGGGCCGTCGAGGTCATACGAGCAGTACTTC	CASSQPTGPSRSYEQYF
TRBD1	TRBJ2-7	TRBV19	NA	TGTGCCAGTGGGGACAGGGGAGGCTACGAGCAGTACTTC	CASGDRGGYEQYF
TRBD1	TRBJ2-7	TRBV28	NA	TGTGCCAGCAGTCCGGGACAGGGGGCTCGGGAGCAGTACTTC	CASSPGQGAREQYF
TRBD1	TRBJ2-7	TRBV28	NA	TGTGCCAGCAGTTTCACGGGCAGGGGGCTGCGCGAGCAGTACTTC	CASSFTGRGLREQYF
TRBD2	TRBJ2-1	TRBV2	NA	TGTGCCAGCCGGACTAGCGGGGCATCCTCCTACAATGAGCAGTTCTTC	CASRTSGASSYNEQFF
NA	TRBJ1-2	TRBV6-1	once	TGTGCCAGCAGTGAAATTGCCGGGAACCATGGCTACACCTTC	CASSEIAGNHGYTF
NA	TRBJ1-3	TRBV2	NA	TGTGCCAGCACCACCGACGGGATCTCTGGAAACACCATATATTTT	CASTTDGISGNTIYF
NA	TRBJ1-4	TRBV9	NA	TGTGCCAGCAGCGTAGACATTAATGAAAAACTGTTTTTT	CASSVDINEKLFF
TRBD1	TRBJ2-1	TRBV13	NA	TGTGCCAGCAGCTCGAGGACAGGAGGATCCTACAATGAGCAGTTCTTC	CASSSRTGGSYNEQFF
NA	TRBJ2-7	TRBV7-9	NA	TGTGCCAGCAGCTTAGAAGGCCAGGCGGGACCCTCCTACGAGCAGTACTTC	CASSLEGQAGPSYEQYF
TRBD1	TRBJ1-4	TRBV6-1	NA	TGTGCCAGCAGTGAGGGACAGGGTAATGAAAAACTGTTTTTT	CASSEGQGNEKLFF
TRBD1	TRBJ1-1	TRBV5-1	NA	TGCGCCAGCAGCTTGGACAGGGGGTACAACACTGAAGCTTTCTTT	CASSLDRGYNTEAFF